Each of the 29 T cell receptor beta chains below was sequenced from the same sample in a study of shared T cell receptors in the human thymus. Data came from immunoSEQ multiplex PCR; TCRdb stores just in-frame clones and leaves some out. This table holds 450,000 to 650,000 clones, 75% to 80% found once. These data are also associated with another study on human thymus T cells.

Sequenced material: thymocytes. The origin of the receptors is a boy under two years old with a congenital heart defect.

The rearrangement uses TRBV27 and TRBJ1-1, with D perhaps TRBD1 (5 bases). V shed 2 bases and J shed 3 bases, with 22 bases lying between them. From germline, CDR1 is MNHEY and CDR2 SMNVEV (reference sequence). This CDR3 is built from 18 residues. The CDR3 nucleotides are TGTGCCAGCAGTTTAGTTCGGGTCCGATCGACGGGGGACACTGAAGCTTTCTTT. Its protein is CASSLVRVRSTGDTEAFF.

The chain has TRBV9 and TRBJ2-3, with 7 bases identical to TRBD2. Germline trimming cut 4 bases from V and 4 bases from J; bases unmatched to any gene: 6. Germline V gene lookup returns CDR1 SGDLS and CDR2 YYNGEE. The CDR3 runs to 14 residues. The CDR3 spells CASSTSTSPDTQYF. In nucleotides, the CDR3 is TGTGCCAGCAGCACCTCGACTAGCCCAGATACGCAGTATTTT.

J is TRBJ1-1 and V is TRBV7-6, with 9 bases that match TRBD1. V shed 1 base, J shed 7 bases, and the junction held 1 base outside the gene matches. Germline CDR1 is SGHVS and CDR2 is FNYEAQ. This CDR3 region has 13 residues. The CDR3 is CASSLGQGVEAFF. The CDR3 DNA sequence: TGTGCCAGCAGCTTAGGACAGGGGGTTGAAGCTTTCTTT.

The rearrangement links TRBV7-6 to TRBJ2-5, with TRBD1 matching over 9 bases. The CDR3 has 15 residues. Germline CDR1 is SGHVS and CDR2 is FNYEAQ. V lost 5 bases to trimming and J lost 5 bases; unmatched junction nucleotides: 9. The CDR3 nucleotides read TGTGCCAGCAGCCAGGACAGGGGAAGCGGGGAGACCCAGTACTTC. Translating it yields CASSQDRGSGETQYF.

This clone was observed a handful of times. The genes are TRBV4-3 and TRBJ2-1; 10 bases are shared with TRBD2. Germline V gene sequence: CDR1 LGHNA, CDR2 YSLEER. Germline trimming cut 6 bases from V and 14 bases from J; bases unmatched to any gene: 16. This CDR3 spans 15 amino acids. CDR3 sequence: CASRPGLALPLMEFF. CDR3 DNA sequence: TGCGCCAGCAGGCCGGGACTAGCGCTTCCCCTGATGGAGTTCTTC.

V usage is TRBV19 and J usage is TRBJ2-7; 8 bases align to TRBD1. After removal of 4 bases from V and 4 bases from J, the junction contained 18 bases not matched to a gene. The CDR3 totals 18 residues. Germline V gene sequence: CDR1 LNHDA, CDR2 SQIVND (reference sequence). CDR3 in DNA: TGTGCCAGTAGTAGCTCCTCCTCCGGGACAGGATGGACATACGAGCAGTACTTC. It codes for CASSSSSSGTGWTYEQYF.

This chain joins TRBV27 and TRBJ2-4; TRBD2 agrees at 11 bases. This CDR3 contains 15 residues. V lost 5 bases and J lost 4; bases outside the gene matches: 4. The germline CDR1 and CDR2 sequences are MNHEY and SMNVEV (reference sequence). CDR3 bases: TGTGCCAGCAGTGGGACTAGCGGCACTAAAAACATTCAGTACTTC. It specifies CASSGTSGTKNIQYF.

The chain joins TRBV27 to TRBJ2-7, with 13 bases lining up with TRBD2. Looked up from germline, CDR1 is MNHEY and CDR2 is SMNVEV (reference sequence). Trimming at V came to 5 bases and at J to 2 bases, leaving 6 bases not matched to a gene. CDR3 length: 16 amino acids. The CDR3 region has the DNA TGTGCCAGCAGTGCCCGGACTAGCGGGAGACCCTACGAGCAGTACTTC. Its translation: CASSARTSGRPYEQYF.

This clone occurred once. The CDR3 loop reads CASSVGQVYYNEQFF. CDR3 sequence (DNA): TGTGCCAGCAGTGTAGGACAGGTTTACTACAATGAGCAGTTCTTC. The gene calls are TRBV25-1 and TRBJ2-1, with 7 bases fitting TRBD1. This CDR3 region has 15 residues. Germline CDR1 reads MGHDK; CDR2 reads SYGVNS. J was trimmed by 3 bases and V by 4 bases; bases with no gene match: 6.

In its sample, this clone was seen a few times. The chain is built from TRBV7-6 and TRBJ2-5, with 10 positions matching TRBD1. The CDR3 sequence is 19 residues long. J was trimmed by 2 bases and V by 3 bases; bases with no gene match: 15. CDR1 and CDR2 (germline): SGHVS, FNYEAQ. The chain's CDR3 is CASSLSGPGGTGAQETQYF. The CDR3 DNA reads as TGTGCCAGCAGCTTGTCCGGACCGGGCGGGACAGGGGCACAAGAGACCCAGTACTTC.

This chain connects TRBV9 to TRBJ2-1, with TRBD1 as a possible D gene (6 bases). CDR3 length: 15 amino acids. CDR1 and CDR2 (germline): SGDLS, YYNGEE. V lost 4 bases and J 5 bases, leaving 16 bases between the germline ends. The CDR3 here is CASSLGGQLHNEQFF. CDR3 DNA: TGTGCCAGCAGCCTAGGGGGACAACTACACAATGAGCAGTTCTTC.

This chain uses TRBV7-8 with TRBJ1-5, with 9 positions matching TRBD1. The CDR3 loop spans 20 amino acids. V shed 2 bases, J shed 4 bases, and the junction held 18 bases outside the gene matches. Germline-derived CDR1 and CDR2 are SGHVS and FQNEAQ. The CDR3 protein is CASSLTWDRVKDGANQPQHF. The CDR3 coding sequence is TGTGCCAGCAGCTTAACCTGGGACAGGGTAAAGGATGGAGCAAATCAGCCCCAGCATTTT.

This chain uses TRBV12-5 with TRBJ2-7; the match to TRBD2 covers 8 bases. Germline CDR1 reads LGHNT; CDR2 reads FRNRAP. The CDR3 is made up of 16 amino acids. With 0 bases clipped from V and 3 bases from J, the junction kept 7 bases outside the gene matches. CDR3 region: CASGLVASGSLYEQYF. CDR3 bases: TGTGCTAGTGGTTTGGTGGCTAGCGGGTCTCTCTACGAGCAGTACTTC.

V is TRBV5-1 and J is TRBJ2-3; the match to TRBD2 covers 10 bases. Germline V CDR1 and CDR2: SGHRS, YFSETQ. V lost 0 bases to trimming and J lost 2 bases; unmatched junction nucleotides: 9. The CDR3 length is 18 residues. The CDR3 here is CASSLAGGTSAPTDTQYF. The CDR3 DNA sequence: TGCGCCAGCAGCTTGGCCGGGGGGACTAGCGCACCCACAGATACGCAGTATTTT.

The chain employs TRBV6-6 and TRBJ1-2; D ambiguous. Trimming removed 2 bases at V and 8 bases at J, with 12 bases between. The CDR3 has 13 residues. CDR1 and CDR2 (germline): MNHNY, SVGAGI (reference sequence). This CDR3 reads CASSYKGGNGYTF. The CDR3 DNA is TGTGCCAGCAGTTACAAAGGAGGGAACGGCTACACCTTC.

The chain links TRBV5-1 to TRBJ1-1, with 7 bases fitting TRBD1. Germline-derived CDR1 and CDR2 are SGHRS and YFSETQ. The CDR3 extends over 11 amino acids. With V trimmed by 5 bases and J by 10 bases, 5 bases remained unmatched. CDR3 protein: CASRLTGAAFF. CDR3 nucleotides: TGCGCCAGCAGACTCACAGGGGCAGCTTTCTTT. The variable domain in full, with the rest retrieved from reference TRBV5-1 and TRBJ1-1, is KAGVTQTPRYLIKTRGQQVTLSCSPISGHRSVSWYQQTPGQGLQFLFEYFSETQRNKGNFPGRFSGRQFSNSRSEMNVSTLELGDSALYLCASRLTGAAFFGQGTRLTVV.

This clone has more than one count but fewer than ten. This chain joins TRBV11-2 and TRBJ2-7, with D perhaps TRBD2 (7 bases). The length of the CDR3 is 16 residues. The germline CDR1 and CDR2 sequences are SGHAT and FQNNGV. V lost 7 bases to trimming and J lost 2 bases, with 21 bases between them. The CDR3 is CASTDGGAQGPYEQYF. The CDR3 nucleotides are TGTGCCAGCACCGATGGGGGGGCTCAAGGCCCCTACGAGCAGTACTTC.

A word on this clone: The junction does not match germline at one end; this may be a read error. CDR3 nucleotide sequence: TGTGCCAGCAGCCCAGGGACAGGGGGTGGTTCTCTCTTC. It encodes CASSPGTGGGSLF. The rearrangement links TRBV7-3 to TRBJ1-2, with TRBD1 matching over 11 bases. The germline CDR1 and CDR2 sequences are SGHTA and FQGTGA. CDR3 length: 13 amino acids.

A few counts support this clone. This chain uses TRBV2 with TRBJ2-3; 8 bases match TRBD2. Germline V lookup: CDR1 SNHLY, CDR2 FYNNEI. V shed 5 bases, J shed 0 bases, and the junction held 7 bases outside the gene matches. The CDR3 totals 16 residues. The CDR3 nucleotides are TGTGCCAGCAGTCAAAGGTTAGCGGGAAGCACAGATACGCAGTATTTT. This gives the protein CASSQRLAGSTDTQYF.

This chain connects TRBV5-1 to TRBJ1-4; TRBD1 aligns across 7 bases. Germline V gives CDR1 SGHRS, CDR2 YFSETQ. This CDR3 has 17 amino acids. Unmatched junction bases numbered 9, after V lost 4 bases and J lost 0 bases. Here the CDR3 DNA reads TGCGCCAGCAGCCCCAGGACAGGACGGGCAACTAATGAAAAACTGTTTTTT. Translated, it gives CASSPRTGRATNEKLFF. The whole variable domain, filled in from reference TRBV5-1 and TRBJ1-4, reads KAGVTQTPRYLIKTRGQQVTLSCSPISGHRSVSWYQQTPGQGLQFLFEYFSETQRNKGNFPGRFSGRQFSNSRSEMNVSTLELGDSALYLCASSPRTGRATNEKLFFGSGTQLSVL.

The V gene is TRBV19, the J gene TRBJ2-1, with 9 positions matching TRBD2. CDR1 is LNHDA, CDR2 SQIVND, per germline (reference sequence). This CDR3 contains 17 residues. The ends lost 5 bases at V and 3 bases at J; junction bases unmatched: 11. The CDR3 here is CASSLGGLLAGYNEQFF. CDR3 in DNA: TGTGCCAGTAGTTTAGGGGGACTACTAGCGGGCTACAATGAGCAGTTCTTC. The full variable domain, its missing parts supplied by reference TRBV19 and TRBJ2-1, is DGGITQSPKYLFRKEGQNVTLSCEQNLNHDAMYWYRQDPGQGLRLIYYSQIVNDFQKGDIAEGYSVSREKKESFPLTVTSAQKNPTAFYLCASSLGGLLAGYNEQFFGPGTRLTVL.

V is TRBV7-6 and J is TRBJ2-7, with 8 bases that match TRBD1. This CDR3 region has 14 residues. CDR1 and CDR2 (germline): SGHVS, FNYEAQ. The ends lost 5 bases at V and 3 bases at J; junction bases unmatched: 6. CDR3 sequence reads: CASSRRQGNYEQYF. CDR3 DNA sequence: TGTGCCAGCAGCCGAAGACAGGGGAACTACGAGCAGTACTTC. The variable domain in full, completed from reference TRBV7-6 and TRBJ2-7, reads GAGVSQSPRYKVTKRGQDVALRCDPISGHVSLYWYRQALGQGPEFLTYFNYEAQQDKSGLPNDRFSAERPEGSISTLTIQRTEQRDSAMYRCASSRRQGNYEQYFGPGTRLTVT.

The genes are TRBV7-2 and TRBJ2-3; D gene unclear. Trimming took 1 base from V and 0 from J, leaving 5 bases between them. The CDR3 spans 14 residues. The germline gives CDR1 SGHTA, CDR2 FQGNSA. This chain's CDR3 is CASSLGLSTDTQYF. DNA for the CDR3: TGTGCCAGCAGCTTAGGTCTTAGCACAGATACGCAGTATTTT.

A single count supports this clone. The chain links TRBV7-2 to TRBJ1-3, with D hard to call. The CDR3 is 15 residues long. CDR1 and CDR2 (germline): SGHTA, FQGNSA. With 1 base removed from V and 0 bases from J, the gap between germline ends came to 7 bases. The CDR3 reads CASSLVGGSGNTIYF. CDR3 coding DNA: TGTGCCAGCAGCTTAGTCGGCGGCTCTGGAAACACCATATATTTT.

This clone was observed a single time. The chain employs TRBV5-6 and TRBJ2-3; 9 bases line up with TRBD2. Trimming took 5 bases from V and 5 from J; bases not matched to a gene: 12. The germline V gene has CDR1 SGHDT and CDR2 YYEEEE. This CDR3 region has 16 residues. The CDR3 sequence is CASSFRIAGVGDTQYF. In DNA form, the CDR3 reads TGTGCCAGCAGTTTCCGTATAGCGGGAGTGGGAGATACGCAGTATTTT.

V and J are TRBV29-1 and TRBJ2-1, with D possibly being TRBD1 (5 bases). The CDR3 runs to 17 residues. V shed 5 bases and J shed 0 bases, with 20 bases lying between them. Germline loops: CDR1 SQVTM, CDR2 ANQGSEA. This CDR3 is CSVPKGRQPSSYNEQFF. In DNA, the CDR3 is TGCAGCGTTCCTAAGGGGCGACAGCCGAGCTCCTACAATGAGCAGTTCTTC.

The chain has TRBV14 and TRBJ2-7; 7 bases agree with TRBD1. The CDR3 has 23 residues. Germline lookup yields CDR1 SGHDN and CDR2 FVKESK. Unmatched junction bases numbered 30, after V lost 4 bases and J lost 0 bases. As DNA, the CDR3 is TGTGCCAGCAGCCGTCCGAGAGACAGGGAGACGGAAGGAAATGAATTGAGCTCCTACGAGCAGTACTTC. This codes for CASSRPRDRETEGNELSSYEQYF.

The chain recombines TRBV15 with TRBJ2-6; possibly TRBD2 for D (5 bases). This CDR3 has 16 amino acids. Germline loops: CDR1 LNHNV, CDR2 YYDKDF (reference sequence). The V end lost 2 bases, the J end lost 0 bases, and 8 bases lay between the germline ends. The CDR3 sequence: CATSRKGDSGANVLTF. CDR3 in DNA: TGTGCCACCAGCAGAAAGGGAGACTCTGGGGCCAACGTCCTGACTTTC.

V usage is TRBV6-1 and J usage is TRBJ2-1; TRBD2 matches 14 bases. The trim removed 10 bases at V and 9 bases at J, leaving 8 bases unmatched. Germline CDR1 is MNHNS and CDR2 is SASEGT. This CDR3 is 14 amino acids long. CDR3 amino acids: CATRLAGGRSEQFF. DNA of the CDR3: TGTGCCACCAGACTAGCGGGAGGGCGCAGTGAGCAGTTCTTC.